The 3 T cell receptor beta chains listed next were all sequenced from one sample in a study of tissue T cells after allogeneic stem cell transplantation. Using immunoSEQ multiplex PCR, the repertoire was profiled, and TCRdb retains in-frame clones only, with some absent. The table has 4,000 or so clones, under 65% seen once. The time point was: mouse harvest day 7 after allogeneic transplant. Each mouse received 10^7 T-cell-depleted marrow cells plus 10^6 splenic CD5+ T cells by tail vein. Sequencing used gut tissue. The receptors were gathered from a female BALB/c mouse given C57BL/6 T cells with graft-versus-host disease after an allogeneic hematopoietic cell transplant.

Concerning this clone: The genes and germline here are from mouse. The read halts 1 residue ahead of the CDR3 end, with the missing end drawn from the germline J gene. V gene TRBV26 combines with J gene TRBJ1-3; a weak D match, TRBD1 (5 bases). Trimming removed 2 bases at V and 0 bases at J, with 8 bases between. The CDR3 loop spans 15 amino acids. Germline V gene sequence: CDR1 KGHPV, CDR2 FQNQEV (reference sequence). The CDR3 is CASSLGGYSGNTLYF. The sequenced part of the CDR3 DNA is TGTGCCAGCAGTCTGGGGGGGTATTCTGGAAATACGCTCTAT. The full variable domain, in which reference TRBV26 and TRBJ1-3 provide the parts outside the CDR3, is NSKVIQTPRYLVKGQGQKAKMRCIPEKGHPVVFWYQQNKNNEFKFLINFQNQEVLQQIDMTEKRFSAECPSNSPCSLEIQSSEAGDSALYLCASSLGGYSGNTLYFGEGSRLIVV.

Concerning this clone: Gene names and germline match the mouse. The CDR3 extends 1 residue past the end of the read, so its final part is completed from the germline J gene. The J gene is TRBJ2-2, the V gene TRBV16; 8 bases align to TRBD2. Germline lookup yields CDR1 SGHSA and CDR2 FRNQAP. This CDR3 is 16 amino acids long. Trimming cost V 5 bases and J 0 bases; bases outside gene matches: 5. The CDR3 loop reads CASSPTGASNTGQLYF. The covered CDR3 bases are TGTGCAAGCAGCCCGACTGGGGCCTCAAACACCGGGCAGCTCTAC.

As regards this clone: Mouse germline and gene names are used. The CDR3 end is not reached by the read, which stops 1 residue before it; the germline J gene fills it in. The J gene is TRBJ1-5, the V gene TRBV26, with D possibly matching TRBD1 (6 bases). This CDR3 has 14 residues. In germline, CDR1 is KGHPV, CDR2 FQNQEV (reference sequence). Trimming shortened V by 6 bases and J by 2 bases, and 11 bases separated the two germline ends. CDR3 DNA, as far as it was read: TGTGCCAGCAGCCGGGGGGCGTACAACCAGGCTCCGCTT. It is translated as CASSRGAYNQAPL. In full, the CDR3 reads CASSRGAYNQAPLF.